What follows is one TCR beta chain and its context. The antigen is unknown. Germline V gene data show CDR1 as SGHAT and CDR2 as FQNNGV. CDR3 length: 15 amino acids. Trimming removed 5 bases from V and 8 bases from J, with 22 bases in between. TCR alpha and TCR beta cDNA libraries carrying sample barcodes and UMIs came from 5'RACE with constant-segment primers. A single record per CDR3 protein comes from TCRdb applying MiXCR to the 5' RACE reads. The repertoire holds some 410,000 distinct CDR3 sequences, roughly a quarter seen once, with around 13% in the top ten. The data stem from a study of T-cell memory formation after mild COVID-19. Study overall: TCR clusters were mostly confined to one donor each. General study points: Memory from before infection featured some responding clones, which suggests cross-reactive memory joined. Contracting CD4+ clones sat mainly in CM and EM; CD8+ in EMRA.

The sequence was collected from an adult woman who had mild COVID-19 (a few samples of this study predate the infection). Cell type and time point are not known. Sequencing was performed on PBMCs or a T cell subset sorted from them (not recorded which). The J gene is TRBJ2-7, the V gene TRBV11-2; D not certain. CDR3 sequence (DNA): TGTGCCAGCAGCGTATGGCCCCTAAGCGATAGAAAGCAGTACTTC. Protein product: CASSVWPLSDRKQYF.